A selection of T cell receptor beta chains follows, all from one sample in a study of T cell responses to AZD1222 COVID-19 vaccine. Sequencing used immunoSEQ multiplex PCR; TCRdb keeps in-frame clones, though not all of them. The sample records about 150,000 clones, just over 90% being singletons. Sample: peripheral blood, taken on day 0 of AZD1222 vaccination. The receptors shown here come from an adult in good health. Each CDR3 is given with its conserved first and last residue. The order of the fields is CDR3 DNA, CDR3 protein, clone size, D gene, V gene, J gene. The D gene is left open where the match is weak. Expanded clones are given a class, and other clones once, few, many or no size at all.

TGTGCCAGCAGCTTGGCCGGGACAGGGGATGGCTACACCTTC	CASSLAGTGDGYTF	.	TRBD1	TRBV5-5	TRBJ1-2
TGTGCCAGCAGCTTAGGGGGGGCTAGCACAGATACGCAGTATTTT	CASSLGGASTDTQYF	once	.	TRBV5-4	TRBJ2-3
TGTGCCAGCAGTCTCTATCAGGGGGATTTGAGCTACAATGAGCAGTTCTTC	CASSLYQGDLSYNEQFF	.	TRBD1	TRBV27	TRBJ2-1
TGTGCCAGCAGTAGGTCAAGCTCCTATAATTCACCCCTCCACTTT	CASSRSSSYNSPLHF	.	.	TRBV2	TRBJ1-6
TGTGCCAGTAGTCCCGGGACAGGGACCGGCGAGCAGTACTTC	CASSPGTGTGEQYF	.	TRBD1	TRBV19	TRBJ2-7
TGTGCCGGCTCATCTGGGAGAGGGGACACTGAAGCTTTCTTT	CAGSSGRGDTEAFF	.	.	TRBV10-3	TRBJ1-1
TGTGCCAGCAGCCGAAGCCGGGACGGCAACTACGAGCAGTACTTC	CASSRSRDGNYEQYF	.	.	TRBV3-1/TRBV3-2	TRBJ2-7
TGTGCCAGCAGCTTAGCGCCGGTCAGCTCCTACGAGCAGTACTTC	CASSLAPVSSYEQYF	.	.	TRBV7-2	TRBJ2-7
TGTGCCAGCAGCCCCAAGGGGGCGGGGGCTCCCCGCGGGGAGCTGTTTTTT	CASSPKGAGAPRGELFF	.	.	TRBV9	TRBJ2-2
TGTGCCAGCACCCTGGGGCCGACCCAGTACTTC	CASTLGPTQYF	.	.	TRBV12-3/TRBV12-4	TRBJ2-5
TGTGCCAGCAGTGACTCGCCTCCGACAGGGGGGTTGAACACTGAAGCTTTCTTT	CASSDSPPTGGLNTEAFF	.	TRBD1	TRBV6-4	TRBJ1-1
TGTGCCAGCAGGCCCAGTAGCAATCAGCCCCAGCATTTT	CASRPSSNQPQHF	.	.	TRBV6-5	TRBJ1-5
TGTGCCAGCCGCCTGGTGGGGATAACAGATACGCAGTATTTT	CASRLVGITDTQYF	.	.	TRBV7-2	TRBJ2-3
TGTGCCAGCAGTTTAAGCCTAGCGGGGGGGCCAAACACAGATACGCAGTATTTT	CASSLSLAGGPNTDTQYF	.	TRBD2	TRBV6-2/TRBV6-3	TRBJ2-3
TGTGCCAGCAGCAGCCCGACAGGGTTTAATGAAAAACTGTTTTTT	CASSSPTGFNEKLFF	.	TRBD1	TRBV7-2	TRBJ1-4
TGTGCCAGCAGTCGGGACAGGGTCACTGAAGCTTTCTTT	CASSRDRVTEAFF	.	TRBD1	TRBV5-4	TRBJ1-1
TGCGCCAGCAGTGAGTCGAGTGGCCTACAGGCAACTAATGAAAAACTGTTTTTT	CASSESSGLQATNEKLFF	.	.	TRBV10-1	TRBJ1-4
TGTGCCAGCAGCTCAAGAGGACTGGGACACACTGAAGCTTTCTTT	CASSSRGLGHTEAFF	.	.	TRBV14	TRBJ1-1
TGTGCCAGCAGTTCTCCGGGGTTCGGAAGAGAGACCCAGTACTTC	CASSSPGFGRETQYF	.	.	TRBV28	TRBJ2-5
TGTGCCAGCGCGACAGACTTCTACAATGAGCAGTTCTTC	CASATDFYNEQFF	.	.	TRBV7-7	TRBJ2-1
TGTGCCAGCAGCTTAGGCAGGGGGGCCTACGAGCAGTACTTC	CASSLGRGAYEQYF	once	.	TRBV7-2	TRBJ2-7
TGTGCCAGCAGTGAATCGAGGGGCCCCGGCTTCAATACGCAGTATTTT	CASSESRGPGFNTQYF	.	.	TRBV6-4	TRBJ2-3
TGCGCCAGCAGCCAAGATTCGGGGAGGGCTGAAGCTTTCTTT	CASSQDSGRAEAFF	once	.	TRBV4-3	TRBJ1-1
TGTGCCAGTAGGCAAATTACAGGGAACACTGAAGCTTTCTTT	CASRQITGNTEAFF	.	.	TRBV19	TRBJ1-1
TGTGCCAGCTCACCATTAATATCTGACGAGCCCCAGCATTTT	CASSPLISDEPQHF	.	.	TRBV18	TRBJ1-5
TGTGCCAGCAGCTTAGACAGACTGAGCTCCTACAATGAGCAGTTCTTC	CASSLDRLSSYNEQFF	.	.	TRBV11-3	TRBJ2-1
TGTGCCAGCAGCCCTCTGGGGGGAGGGCAGTACTTC	CASSPLGGGQYF	few	.	TRBV3-1/TRBV3-2	TRBJ2-7
TGTGCCAGCATCCGGTCCGGGACTGAAGCTTTCTTT	CASIRSGTEAFF	.	.	TRBV13	TRBJ1-1
TGCAGCGTTGTAAGGGGGGTTAATGAGCAGTTCTTC	CSVVRGVNEQFF	.	.	TRBV29-1	TRBJ2-1
TGTGCCTGGAGCCCTGTTTCCAGGTCGGGCTACACCTTC	CAWSPVSRSGYTF	.	.	TRBV30	TRBJ1-2
TGTGCCAGTAGTGACAGGGGGATGCCAGATACGCAGTATTTT	CASSDRGMPDTQYF	.	TRBD1	TRBV19	TRBJ2-3
TGCGCCAGCAGCTCACGCGGGACAGGGGGCAACAATGAGCAGTTCTTC	CASSSRGTGGNNEQFF	.	TRBD1	TRBV5-1	TRBJ2-1
TGTGCCAGCAGCTTGGATTTTGGGGGAACAGATACGCAGTATTTT	CASSLDFGGTDTQYF	.	.	TRBV5-4	TRBJ2-3
TGTGCCAGCTCACCCGAAGGGCGCCGGGACACCGGGGAGCTGTTTTTT	CASSPEGRRDTGELFF	.	.	TRBV18	TRBJ2-2
TGTGCCAGCAGCTTGGTTAGCGGGGGGAACAATGAGCAGTTCTTC	CASSLVSGGNNEQFF	.	TRBD2	TRBV5-4	TRBJ2-1
TGCGCCAGCAGTGTGGGTAGGCACTCCTACGAGCAGTACTTC	CASSVGRHSYEQYF	.	.	TRBV10-2	TRBJ2-7
TGTGCCAGCAGACCACAGGGAGGTGGCTACACCTTC	CASRPQGGGYTF	.	.	TRBV2	TRBJ1-2
TGTGCCATCAGCCCACCTGGCAGGGGGCCAGATACGCAGTATTTT	CAISPPGRGPDTQYF	.	TRBD1	TRBV10-3	TRBJ2-3
TGTGCCAGCGTACCTGGGCTCATGAACACTGAAGCTTTCTTT	CASVPGLMNTEAFF	.	.	TRBV6-5	TRBJ1-1
TGTGCCAGCAGCTCCGGCCTGAACAGGGGGCTCGACTATGGCTACACCTTC	CASSSGLNRGLDYGYTF	.	TRBD1	TRBV7-2	TRBJ1-2
TGTGCCAGCAGCTTAGAACCGGGACATGCCTACGAGCAGTACTTC	CASSLEPGHAYEQYF	.	.	TRBV11-2	TRBJ2-7
TGCGCCAGCAGGCGCGACGCGGGCAGTGGAAACACCATATATTTT	CASRRDAGSGNTIYF	.	.	TRBV5-1	TRBJ1-3
TGCGCCAGCAGCTTGTCCCAAGCCTACGAGCAGTACTTC	CASSLSQAYEQYF	once	.	TRBV5-1	TRBJ2-7
TGTGCCATCAGGCGGGGACAGGGAAGATTGAACACTGAAGCTTTCTTT	CAIRRGQGRLNTEAFF	.	TRBD1	TRBV10-3	TRBJ1-1
TGTGCCAGCAGCTCAACCGCCGGGACTAGCGTATACTACGAGCAGTACTTC	CASSSTAGTSVYYEQYF	once	TRBD2	TRBV7-9	TRBJ2-7
TGTGCCAGCAGCTATAGAGCCTACAATGAGCAGTTCTTC	CASSYRAYNEQFF	.	.	TRBV7-8	TRBJ2-1
TGTGCCAGCTCACCAGACAGGGATAATTCACCCCTCCACTTT	CASSPDRDNSPLHF	.	TRBD1	TRBV18	TRBJ1-6
TGTGCCAGCAGTTTATCTCAGGGAGGGACTGAAGCTTTCTTT	CASSLSQGGTEAFF	once	.	TRBV27	TRBJ1-1
TGCGCCAGCAGCGCACAGGGGGCGCGAGGAAACACCATATATTTT	CASSAQGARGNTIYF	.	TRBD1	TRBV5-1	TRBJ1-3
TGTGCCAGCAGCTTAGGGCGGGGGCCTACCTACGAGCAGTACTTC	CASSLGRGPTYEQYF	.	.	TRBV7-9	TRBJ2-7
TGTGCCACCAGTGAGTCAGGGTCGAACACCGGGGAGCTGTTTTTT	CATSESGSNTGELFF	.	.	TRBV24-1	TRBJ2-2
TGTGCCAGTCAGGCACAGGCGACGGCGTTGATGAATGAAAAACTGTTTTTT	CASQAQATALMNEKLFF	.	.	TRBV2	TRBJ1-4
TGTGCCAGCAGAGACCTCTACGAGCAGTACTTC	CASRDLYEQYF	few	.	TRBV2	TRBJ2-7
TGTGCCAGCAGCCCCGGGATGGACGAGCAGTACTTC	CASSPGMDEQYF	.	.	TRBV9	TRBJ2-7
TGTGCCAGCAGCTTAGGCGGGGTGGGGACAGATACGCAGTATTTT	CASSLGGVGTDTQYF	.	.	TRBV13	TRBJ2-3
TGTGCCATCAGTGCGGGACAGGGGGCAAACGAGCAGTACTTC	CAISAGQGANEQYF	.	TRBD1	TRBV10-3	TRBJ2-7
TGTGCCAGTAGTATAGGGTCTGGGGGCCCTAGGTCCTATGGCTACACCTTC	CASSIGSGGPRSYGYTF	.	.	TRBV19	TRBJ1-2
TGTGTCAGTCGACAGGGTAGCTCCTACAATGAGCAGTTCTTC	CVSRQGSSYNEQFF	.	TRBD1	TRBV19	TRBJ2-1
TGCGCCAGCAGCCCCGGGTCCCATAACACTGAAGCTTTCTTT	CASSPGSHNTEAFF	.	.	TRBV5-1	TRBJ1-1
TGTGCCAGCAGCCCCACAAAGGGAGCGGGACGTCCCTTCTATGGCTACACCTTC	CASSPTKGAGRPFYGYTF	.	.	TRBV9	TRBJ1-2